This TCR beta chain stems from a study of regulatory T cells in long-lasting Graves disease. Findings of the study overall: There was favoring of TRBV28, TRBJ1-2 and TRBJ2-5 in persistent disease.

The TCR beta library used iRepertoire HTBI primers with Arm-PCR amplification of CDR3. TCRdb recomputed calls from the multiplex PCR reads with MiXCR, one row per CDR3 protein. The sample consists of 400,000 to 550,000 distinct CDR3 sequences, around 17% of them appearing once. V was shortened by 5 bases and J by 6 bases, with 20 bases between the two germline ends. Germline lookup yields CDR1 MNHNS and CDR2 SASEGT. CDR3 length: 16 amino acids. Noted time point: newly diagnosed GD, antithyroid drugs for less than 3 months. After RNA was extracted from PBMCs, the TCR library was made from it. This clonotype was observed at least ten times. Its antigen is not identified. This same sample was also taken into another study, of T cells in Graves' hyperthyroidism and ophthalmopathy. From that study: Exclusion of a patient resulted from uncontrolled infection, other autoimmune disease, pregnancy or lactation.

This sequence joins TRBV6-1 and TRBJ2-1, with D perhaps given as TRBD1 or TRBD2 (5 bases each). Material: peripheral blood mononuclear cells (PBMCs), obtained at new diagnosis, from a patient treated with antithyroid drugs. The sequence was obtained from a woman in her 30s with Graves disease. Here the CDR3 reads CASSSHRDAGGNEQFF. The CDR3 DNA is TGTGCCAGCAGTAGTCACCGGGACGCTGGGGGCAATGAGCAGTTCTTC.